The rows below give T cell receptor beta chains drawn from one sample of a study of blood T cell repertoires in COVID-19. Method: immunoSEQ multiplex PCR; TCRdb's copy keeps in-frame clones and lacks some. The table includes approximately 300,000 clones, 75% to 90% detected once. The material sequenced was PBMCs or T cells enriched from blood (not recorded which). These receptors were collected from a man aged 60-69 years who had recovered from COVID-19. CDR3s include the opening cysteine and the closing phenylalanine or tryptophan. The D gene is left open where the match is weak. Size is stated for part of the rows, as once, few or many counts, or as a class when the clone is expanded.

>.|TRBJ1-2|TRBV6-5|.
TGTGCCAGCAGTTCTTCTTCAGGGGCTCGGAGCTACACCTTC
CASSSSSGARSYTF
>.|TRBJ1-5|TRBV5-8|.
TGTGCCAGCAGCTTGGGAGGGCGAAATGGACGCCCAGATCAGCCCCAGCATTTT
CASSLGGRNGRPDQPQHF
>.|TRBJ2-1|TRBV6-6|.
TGTGCCAGCAATAAACAACCGGGACTAGGGGGCGATGAGCAGTTCTTC
CASNKQPGLGGDEQFF
>.|TRBJ2-2|TRBV5-1|TRBD2
TGCGCCAGCAGCTCGGGACTAGCGGGAGGAACAGTAAACACCGGGGAGCTGTTTTTT
CASSSGLAGGTVNTGELFF
>.|TRBJ1-2|TRBV3-1/TRBV3-2|.
TGTGCCAGCAGCCAACGGACAGTTTCCCTGGGCTACACCTTC
CASSQRTVSLGYTF
>.|TRBJ2-2|TRBV9|TRBD1
TGTGCCAGCAGCGTAGACAGGGGGCTCGGCACCGGGGAGCTGTTTTTT
CASSVDRGLGTGELFF
>.|TRBJ1-1|TRBV5-8|.
TGTGCCAGCAGCTTGGCCCCTCGGACTGAAGCTTTCTTT
CASSLAPRTEAFF
>.|TRBJ2-5|TRBV7-8|.
TGTGCCAGCAGCCCTGGTCGACAGAACACGAACCAAGAGACCCAGTACTTC
CASSPGRQNTNQETQYF
>once|TRBJ2-7|TRBV28|TRBD1
TGTGCCAGCAGTTTCTCCGGGACAGAAACCTACGAGCAGTACTTC
CASSFSGTETYEQYF
>.|TRBJ2-7|TRBV28|TRBD2
TGTGCCAGCAGTTCAGCGGGGTACTCCTACGAGCAGTACTTC
CASSSAGYSYEQYF
>.|TRBJ1-4|TRBV7-3|.
TGTGCCACCCCGCGGCGATTTAATGAAAAACTGTTTTTT
CATPRRFNEKLFF
>.|TRBJ2-1|TRBV11-3|TRBD2
TGTGCCAGCAGCCTGGGGCAGGGACTAGCGGGAGGTCGGCAGTTCTTC
CASSLGQGLAGGRQFF
>.|TRBJ2-1|TRBV11-2|TRBD2
TGTGCCAGCAGCTTAGGTCCAGCGGGAGGCTACAATGAGCAGTTCTTC
CASSLGPAGGYNEQFF
>.|TRBJ1-5|TRBV19|.
TGTGCCAGTAGTCCCCGAGGGGGTGACAATCAGCCCCAGCATTTT
CASSPRGGDNQPQHF
>.|TRBJ2-1|TRBV19|.
TGTGCCAGTAGTTTCCTGGTGGGTTCCGGGGGGCATGAGCAGTTCTTC
CASSFLVGSGGHEQFF
>once|TRBJ2-6|TRBV28|.
TGTGCCAGCAGTTTCCGCCCTAGGGCCAACGTCCTGACTTTC
CASSFRPRANVLTF